This T cell receptor (beta chain) was sequenced for a study of shared clonotypes between healthy human individuals. The genomic DNA of each subset was split evenly across several immunoSEQ plates. TCRdb keeps only in-frame clones here, not all; method: immunoSEQ multiplex PCR. The profile covers about 1 million clones, with about 75% appearing a single time and about 1.5% taken by the ten largest. Germline-derived CDR1 and CDR2 are SGHVS and FNYEAQ. Trimming took 1 base from V and 6 from J, leaving 13 bases between them. The CDR3 is 14 residues long. This clone was counted a single time. The rearrangement links TRBV7-6 to TRBJ2-7; D may be TRBD2 (5 bases). The origin of this receptor is a man aged 18 to 29 in good health. Sequencing was done on a sample of memory CD4+ T cells sorted from blood. Subset specified: CD45RA-negative fraction. For the CDR3, the DNA is TGTGCCAGCAGCTTAGATACTAGTAATCGCGAGCAGTACTTC. Amino acids: CASSLDTSNREQYF.